Detailed here is one T cell receptor (beta chain). This entry belongs to a study of blood T cell repertoires in COVID-19. Study context: PBMCs, B-cell-depleted T cells, or T cells were the source of the cDNA or gDNA that made up the material.

From germline, CDR1 is SNHLY and CDR2 FYNNEI. This CDR3 spans 15 amino acids. The junction had 8 bases not matched to a gene; V was cut back by 6 bases and J by 9 bases. Assay: immunoSEQ multiplex PCR; the TCRdb copy retains only in-frame clones and omits some. The sample contains approximately 210,000 clones, roughly 90% of which appear only once. This TCR derives from a woman aged 40 to 50 who had recovered from COVID-19. This chain uses TRBV2 with TRBJ2-3; 14 bases agree with TRBD2. Sequencing was carried out using peripheral blood. The CDR3 region has the DNA TGTGCCAGCAGCACGGGACTAGCGGGAGTTTCGACGCAGTATTTT. It yields the protein CASSTGLAGVSTQYF. Together with reference TRBV2 and TRBJ2-3, the CDR3 gives the full variable domain: EPEVTQTPSHQVTQMGQEVILRCVPISNHLYFYWYRQILGQKVEFLVSFYNNEISEKSEIFDDQFSVERPDGSNFTLKIRSTKLEDSAMYFCASSTGLAGVSTQYFGPGTRLTVL.